The rows below give T cell receptor beta chains drawn from one sample of a study of cytomegalovirus exposure and HLA in healthy donors. TCRdb's table, derived via immunoSEQ multiplex PCR, lists solely in-frame clones and lacks some. The table records approximately 170,000 clones, about 75% of them present only once. The sequenced material came from PBMCs. These receptors were collected from a man between 18 and 35 years old in good health and CMV-seropositive. Both conserved end residues are part of each CDR3. The order of the fields is J gene, D gene, clone size, V gene, CDR3 protein, CDR3 DNA. D genes are given only for firm matches. The size field is filled for only some rows; it gives once, few, many or a size class.

TRBJ1-2 NA NA TRBV2 CASRGREYGYTF TGTGCCAGCAGGGGGCGCGAATATGGCTACACCTTC
TRBJ1-4 TRBD1 few TRBV2 CASNPLTGSNEKLFF TGTGCCAGCAACCCGCTGACAGGGTCTAATGAAAAACTGTTTTTT
TRBJ2-1 NA few TRBV6-1 CASSEAPGTYNEQFF TGTGCCAGCAGTGAAGCCCCGGGGACCTACAATGAGCAGTTCTTC
TRBJ2-2 NA NA TRBV29-1 CSVGDKSTGELFF TGCAGCGTGGGGGACAAATCAACCGGGGAGCTGTTTTTT
TRBJ1-5 TRBD1 NA TRBV5-4 CASSEDRGGGQPQHF TGTGCCAGCAGCGAAGACAGGGGCGGCGGTCAGCCCCAGCATTTT
TRBJ2-2 TRBD1 NA TRBV5-1 CASSKGTGPGELFF TGCGCCAGCAGCAAAGGGACAGGGCCCGGGGAGCTGTTTTTT
TRBJ2-1 NA NA TRBV10-1 CASSGSSDNEQFF TGCGCCAGCAGTGGTAGCTCAGACAATGAGCAGTTCTTC
TRBJ1-2 TRBD1 NA TRBV28 CASGTVYGYTF TGTGCCAGTGGGACAGTCTATGGCTACACCTTC
TRBJ2-1 NA NA TRBV13 CASSLTAAGDTYNEQFF TGTGCCAGCAGCTTAACGGCGGCCGGGGATACCTACAATGAGCAGTTCTTC
TRBJ2-2 NA NA TRBV11-2 CASSLGATGELFF TGTGCCAGCAGCCTTGGAGCCACCGGGGAGCTGTTTTTT
TRBJ1-5 NA once TRBV5-6 CASSFAGSLPNQPQHF TGTGCCAGCAGCTTTGCAGGCAGCCTGCCTAATCAGCCCCAGCATTTT
TRBJ1-6 NA NA TRBV5-4 CASSLGTSGRNSPLHF TGTGCCAGCAGCTTGGGGACTTCAGGGAGGAATTCACCCCTCCACTTT
TRBJ1-2 NA NA TRBV11-2 CASSYEAQEGRRYGYTF TGTGCCAGCAGCTACGAGGCTCAGGAGGGGCGGCGATATGGCTACACCTTC
TRBJ1-5 TRBD1 few TRBV6-1 CASSAWGTGNQPQHF TGTGCCAGCAGTGCTTGGGGGACAGGGAATCAGCCCCAGCATTTT
TRBJ2-1 NA NA TRBV10-2 CASNLATTYNEQFF TGCGCCAGCAATCTAGCGACCACCTACAATGAGCAGTTCTTC
TRBJ1-3 NA NA TRBV2 CASSPQQFFGNTIYF TGTGCCAGCAGCCCCCAACAGTTTTTTGGAAACACCATATATTTT
TRBJ2-2 NA NA TRBV29-1 CSVEPFQGTGELFF TGCAGCGTTGAACCTTTTCAGGGAACCGGGGAGCTGTTTTTT
TRBJ2-1 NA NA TRBV6-1 CASSEALAAISVEQFF TGTGCCAGCAGTGAAGCGCTGGCGGCCATCTCTGTCGAGCAGTTCTTC
TRBJ1-6 NA NA TRBV2 CASSDPRGNNSPLHF TGTGCCAGCAGTGACCCGAGGGGGAATAATTCACCCCTCCACTTT
TRBJ2-1 TRBD2 NA TRBV4-1 CASSLPASGIYNEQFF TGCGCCAGCAGCCTCCCGGCCAGCGGGATCTACAATGAGCAGTTCTTC
TRBJ1-1 TRBD1 NA TRBV5-1 CASSTNRGNTEAFF TGCGCCAGCAGCACAAACAGGGGGAACACTGAAGCTTTCTTT
TRBJ2-5 TRBD1 few TRBV27 CASSLYQGAPETQYF TGTGCCAGCAGTTTATACCAGGGGGCGCCGGAGACCCAGTACTTC
TRBJ2-1 NA NA TRBV29-1 CSVGPGVKSSYNEQFF TGCAGCGTTGGGCCAGGGGTGAAGAGCTCCTACAATGAGCAGTTCTTC
TRBJ2-3 TRBD1 NA TRBV19 CASSIQGAADTQYF TGTGCCAGTAGTATCCAGGGGGCGGCAGATACGCAGTATTTT
TRBJ1-1 NA NA TRBV10-3 CAIRVGSETEAFF TGTGCCATCAGGGTCGGCAGCGAAACTGAAGCTTTCTTT
TRBJ1-1 TRBD1 NA TRBV5-1 CASSLGGTDSTEAFF TGCGCCAGCAGCTTGGGAGGGACAGATTCCACTGAAGCTTTCTTT
TRBJ1-4 NA few TRBV6-4 CASAPGAELATNEKLFF TGTGCCAGCGCACCGGGAGCCGAACTTGCAACTAATGAAAAACTGTTTTTT
TRBJ1-1 TRBD1 NA TRBV19 CASSKSTGTAGEAFF TGTGCCAGTAGTAAATCCACGGGGACAGCGGGTGAAGCTTTCTTT
TRBJ1-2 NA NA TRBV4-1 CASSQGAGRYGYTF TGCGCCAGCAGCCAAGGGGCGGGACGGTATGGCTACACCTTC
TRBJ1-1 NA NA TRBV27 CASIPQGVPMNTEAFF TGTGCCAGCATCCCACAGGGTGTCCCTATGAACACTGAAGCTTTCTTT
TRBJ2-5 TRBD1 NA TRBV7-2 CASSSVPGQGQTQYF TGTGCCAGCAGCTCGGTTCCGGGACAGGGACAGACCCAGTACTTC
TRBJ1-2 TRBD1 few TRBV2 CASSRVPGQGDYGYTF TGTGCCAGCAGTCGAGTCCCGGGACAGGGGGACTATGGCTACACCTTC
TRBJ1-1 TRBD1 NA TRBV4-1 CASSQGPGQDPMNTEAFF TGCGCCAGCAGCCAAGGGCCGGGACAGGACCCCATGAACACTGAAGCTTTCTTT
TRBJ2-6 NA NA TRBV5-8 CASSPFGGQGSGANVLTF TGTGCCAGCAGTCCCTTCGGGGGGCAAGGCTCTGGGGCCAACGTCCTGACTTTC
TRBJ1-1 NA few TRBV10-3 CAIRQTGNTEAFF TGTGCCATCAGACAAACAGGGAACACTGAAGCTTTCTTT
TRBJ1-1 NA few TRBV5-1 CASSRDIMNTEAFF TGCGCCAGCAGCAGGGACATCATGAACACTGAAGCTTTCTTT
TRBJ1-1 NA few TRBV6-6 CASSYSPGTEAFF TGTGCCAGCAGTTACTCCCCAGGGACTGAAGCTTTCTTT
TRBJ2-3 NA NA TRBV5-1 CASSFSERKSTDTQYF TGCGCCAGCAGCTTTTCGGAGCGGAAAAGCACAGATACGCAGTATTTT
TRBJ1-2 NA few TRBV4-2 CASSQDIGGYYGYTF TGTGCCAGCAGCCAAGATATTGGAGGCTACTATGGCTACACCTTC
TRBJ2-3 NA NA TRBV6-6 CASSRPTGDRDTQYF TGTGCCAGCAGTCGTCCGACAGGAGATCGGGATACGCAGTATTTT
TRBJ1-4 NA few TRBV7-2 CASSLAFRDRVLKNCFF NA
TRBJ1-4 TRBD1 once TRBV19 CASSIPGGESEKLFF TGTGCCAGTAGTATCCCAGGGGGCGAGTCTGAAAAACTGTTTTTT
TRBJ2-1 TRBD2 few TRBV4-1 CASSQGLAGANEQFF TGCGCCAGCAGCCAAGGACTAGCGGGAGCCAATGAGCAGTTCTTC
TRBJ1-1 TRBD1 NA TRBV7-9 CASSTFDRGGTEAFF TGTGCCAGCAGCACCTTTGACAGGGGGGGAACTGAAGCTTTCTTT
TRBJ1-2 NA NA TRBV6-5 CASSYGTRDGYTF TGTGCCAGCAGTTACGGGACTAGGGATGGCTACACCTTC
TRBJ2-6 TRBD1 NA TRBV5-4 CASSLGDRVVGANVLTF TGTGCCAGCAGCCTCGGGGACAGGGTTGTTGGGGCCAACGTCCTGACTTTC
TRBJ1-1 NA NA TRBV19 CASSSMAGSEEAFF TGTGCCAGTAGCTCGATGGCGGGTTCTGAAGAAGCTTTCTTT
TRBJ1-6 NA few TRBV19 CASSIDPRYRANSPLHF TGTGCCAGTAGTATAGATCCTCGTTACAGGGCTAATTCACCCCTCCACTTT
TRBJ1-2 NA once TRBV6-1 CASSDTNYGYTF TGTGCCAGCAGTGACACTAACTATGGCTACACCTTC
TRBJ1-5 NA NA TRBV2 CASRRDTWEPQHF TGTGCCAGCAGGAGGGACACCTGGGAGCCCCAGCATTTT
TRBJ2-1 NA once TRBV30 CAWGENVNNEQFF TGTGCGTGGGGGGAGAACGTAAACAATGAGCAGTTCTTC
TRBJ1-2 NA NA TRBV5-1 CASSLGDSTNGYTF TGCGCCAGCAGCTTGGGCGACAGCACAAATGGCTACACCTTC
TRBJ2-3 TRBD2 NA TRBV4-2 CASSQEMAGGATDTQYF TGTGCCAGCAGCCAAGAAATGGCGGGAGGTGCCACAGATACGCAGTATTTT
TRBJ2-1 NA NA TRBV5-4 CASSSLSGLAYNEQFF TGTGCCAGCAGCTCACTTAGCGGTCTAGCATACAATGAGCAGTTCTTC
TRBJ2-6 NA NA TRBV7-9 CASSLGADMGSGANVLTF TGTGCCAGCAGCTTGGGGGCAGATATGGGGTCTGGGGCCAACGTCCTGACTTTC
TRBJ1-1 NA NA TRBV6-1 CASSEQVENTEAFF TGTGCCAGCAGTGAACAGGTTGAGAACACTGAAGCTTTCTTT
TRBJ2-3 TRBD2 NA TRBV7-8 CASGLAGAPRGDTQYF TGTGCCAGCGGGCTAGCGGGGGCCCCACGTGGAGATACGCAGTATTTT